This is a list of T cell receptor beta chains from one sample in a study of regulatory T cells in long-lasting Graves disease. TCRdb independently ran MiXCR on the multiplex PCR reads; one entry per CDR3 protein. The repertoire consists of under 800,000 distinct CDR3 sequences, with approximately 15% occurring once and the leading ten covering 15% to 20%. This sample also appeared in a second study, on T cells in Graves' hyperthyroidism and ophthalmopathy.

The specimen comprised peripheral blood mononuclear cells (PBMCs), sampled at new diagnosis, from a patient treated with antithyroid drugs. Source of these receptors: a woman aged 25 to 45 with Graves disease. Each CDR3 is given with its conserved first and last residue.

v_gene,len,j_gene,CDR3aa
TRBV5-1,12,TRBJ1-2,CASSDGPGGYTF
TRBV7-7,16,TRBJ2-7,CASSRGMGEIPYEQYF
TRBV19,17,TRBJ1-1,CASSIWGKGRIRTEAFF
TRBV20-1,13,TRBJ1-2,CSARVLGVYGYTF
TRBV18,15,TRBJ1-3,CASSETTGPGNTIYF
TRBV6-1,13,TRBJ2-7,CASSGTGFVEQYF
TRBV11-2,14,TRBJ1-2,CASRSTGGKYGYTF
TRBV20-1,16,TRBJ2-1,CSASLGAGPADNEQFF
TRBV11-1,13,TRBJ2-3,CASSLGQTDTQYF
TRBV28,19,TRBJ2-3,CASSPRAYWVRDRRDTQYF
TRBV7-6,12,TRBJ2-1,CASSKTGTEQFF
TRBV20-1,14,TRBJ2-2,CSASTGGNTGELFF
TRBV30,11,TRBJ2-7,CAWRTGYEQYF
TRBV7-9,15,TRBJ1-1,CASSLVGGANTEAFF
TRBV28,16,TRBJ1-1,CASTDFGGDWVTEAFF
TRBV24-1,17,TRBJ2-2,CATSDLLRDRGTGELFF
TRBV24-1,16,TRBJ1-5,CATSDPGQGMGQPQHF
TRBV27,14,TRBJ1-3,CASSRSDPGNTIYF
TRBV2,14,TRBJ2-7,CALKKDSIFHEQYF
TRBV12-3/TRBV12-4,13,TRBJ2-7,CASSYGSSYEQYF
TRBV7-9,13,TRBJ2-5,CASSLGLVETQYF
TRBV29-1,13,TRBJ2-7,CSVEGGYFYEQYF
TRBV18,15,TRBJ2-1,CASSPGSNSYNEQFF
TRBV20-1,14,TRBJ2-3,CSAQRREGQDTQYF
TRBV7-3,16,TRBJ2-3,CASSPTSGTHTDTQYF
TRBV30,13,TRBJ2-1,CAWSLTTGNEQFF
TRBV7-3,18,TRBJ2-2,CASSLTAYLAGDTGELFF
TRBV5-1,14,TRBJ2-7,CASSPDREVYEQYF
TRBV20-1,16,TRBJ1-6,CSAPNRQGPYNSPLHF
TRBV28,13,TRBJ1-1,CASNEGLGAEAFF
TRBV18,16,TRBJ1-4,CASSQRHREANEKLFF
TRBV5-1,13,TRBJ2-1,CASSFGQGSEQFF
TRBV7-2,15,TRBJ2-7,CASSPLAESGYEQYF
TRBV7-9,15,TRBJ2-5,CASSPNGRSGETQYF
TRBV20-1,15,TRBJ2-1,CSATRTSAIYNEQFF
TRBV5-4,14,TRBJ1-2,CASSLLDRGRGYTF
TRBV20-1,13,TRBJ2-1,CSAMAGAVYEQFF
TRBV6-2/TRBV6-3,16,TRBJ2-1,CASSYSTSGSGNEQFF
TRBV10-3,12,TRBJ1-2,CAISNDRAGYTF
TRBV5-5,13,TRBJ2-3,CASSFSGSDTQYF
TRBV27,15,TRBJ2-2,CASRYRLAVAGELFF
TRBV7-3,16,TRBJ2-3,CASSHPGLAGADTQYF
TRBV12-3/TRBV12-4,17,TRBJ1-2,CASSPGTGGEVDYGYTF
TRBV10-1,13,TRBJ1-4,CASSRSGNEKLFF
TRBV3-1,14,TRBJ2-1,CASSQGRQGSEQFF
TRBV6-1,12,TRBJ2-7,CASSEGGGEQYF
TRBV7-2,15,TRBJ2-7,CASSHRRVATYEQYF
TRBV7-2,16,TRBJ1-6,CASSSRDGGRNSPLHF
TRBV5-1,14,TRBJ1-1,CASRPGGMNTEAFF
TRBV5-1,15,TRBJ2-1,CASSLLAEAYNEQFF
TRBV27,14,TRBJ2-7,CASSFTRGPYEQYF